This TCR beta chain was documented in a study (dated by TCRdb to 2013 to 2016). In the study overall: Whether tumor-infiltrating Tregs in breast cancer are recruited from blood Tregs or converted in situ from other CD4+ T cell subsets was tested. Broad study findings and their caveats: The TCR gene usage of tumor memory CD4+ T cells clustered together with blood and lymph node memory CD4+ cells and with lymph node naive CD4+ cells. The larger-cohort validation was restricted to a single TCR beta V-J rearrangement rather than whole repertoires. Tumor-infiltrating Treg TCR alpha and beta sequences overlapped most with tumor naive CD4+ T cells, then with blood naive CD4+ T cells.

Concerning this clonotype itself: Its specific antigen is unknown. No much larger clonotype is one base removed from it; base qualities were not supplied.

Cells that were CD4+CD25+CD127-/low were isolated as Tregs. Tregs, naive and memory CD4+ T cells from tumor, blood and ipsilateral draining lymph nodes of 5 or 6 breast cancer patients underwent full-length TCR alpha and beta sequencing. Tumor tissue, along with lymph nodes from ipsilateral axillary dissection, was perfused with PBS, minced, and then digested using collagenase I and hyaluronidase. FACS confirmed that the sorted cell populations were more than 90% pure. Full-length TCR variable regions were amplified by 5' RACE PCR with constant-region reverse primers, followed by semi-nested PCR with Nested Universal Primer A. The ReliaPrep RNA Cell Miniprep System was used to extract total RNA, which was then reverse transcribed into 5'RACE-ready cDNA with the SMARTer RACE 5'/3' Kit. An Illumina MiSeq was used to sequence the full-length TCR alpha and beta libraries, which had been barcoded with multiplex adaptors. Turning to the authors' computational methods: For each of nine subset-tissue groups, sequencing data from the five patients were pooled, and the groups were compared by unsupervised clustering of TCR gene usage. The Morisita-Horn index was used to calculate repertoire similarity, with shared sequences weighted according to their contribution to each repertoire. TCRdb reanalyzed the raw reads on its own, using fastp at Q25 for trimming and MiXCR for clone calling, and kept in-frame beta chains. Merged by CDR3 protein, the rows form single entries marked with the most common genes and DNA. The V and J calls come from TCRdb's annotation, not from the publication. The sample table records roughly 60,000 distinct CDR3 sequences; roughly 28% of these occur just once. The ten largest clones represent less than 2.5% of the sample.

The V end loses 6 bases and the J end loses 5 bases, and a stretch of 16 bases separates them. From its cysteine to its phenylalanine, the CDR3 spans 14 amino acids. The DNA shown is the 42-base CDR3, in frame from base 1. The clonotype originates from a female donor with breast cancer. Sequences were obtained from tumor-infiltrating Tregs sorted from the breast tumor. This chain joins TRBV12-3 or TRBV12-4 to TRBJ1-2, with an unclear D gene assignment. CDR3 protein: CASSPPGSWYGYTF. The DNA is TGTGCCAGCAGCCCACCGGGCTCGTGGTATGGCTACACCTTC.